This T cell receptor (beta chain) is drawn from a study of CD8+CD57+ T cells in acquired aplastic anemia. Study observations and caveats: Significance was not reached for CD8+ Simpson's diversity between patients and controls.

This clonotype was detected many times. Its target is unknown. The template used for profiling TCR beta VDJ and CDR3 was genomic DNA. TCRdb passed the reads through MiXCR, listing each CDR3 protein once. Among about 110,000 distinct CDR3 sequences listed, less than 65% were seen once. Source material: sorted CD4+, CD8+, or CD8+CD57+ T cells (not recorded which) from PBMCs. The TCR originated in a human donor in good health, serving as a control.

CDR3 sequence: CASSVEGARANEQFF. CDR3 nucleotides: TGTGCCAGCAGCGTAGAGGGGGCCAGGGCCAATGAGCAGTTCTTC. This sequence joins TRBV9 and TRBJ2-1; TRBD1 matches 7 bases. The CDR3 is 15 residues long. The V gene end was trimmed by 0 bases and the J gene end by 6 bases; junction bases not matched to a gene: 6. Germline CDR1 and CDR2: SGDLS and YYNGEE.